Each of the 2 T cell receptor beta chains below was sequenced from the same sample in a study of response to subunit inactivated influenza vaccine. TCRdb processed the RT-PCR reads anew with MiXCR; each CDR3 protein has one entry. Of roughly 520,000 distinct CDR3 sequences in the sample, 25% are singletons; the top ten hold under 2.5%. The sample in question was CD4+ T cells sorted from PBMCs, obtained roughly 5 days after vaccination. The origin of the receptors is a man aged 45-65 years who received an inactivated influenza vaccine.

This clonotype was seen many times. The J gene is TRBJ1-1, the V gene TRBV20-1; a weak D match, TRBD1 (5 bases). Germline V gives CDR1 DFQATT, CDR2 SNEGSKA (reference sequence). The CDR3 covers 13 residues. V lost 0 bases to trimming and J lost 7 bases, with 12 bases between them. The CDR3 region is CSARDSRVGEAFF. The DNA for the CDR3 is TGCAGTGCTAGAGATAGCAGGGTCGGTGAAGCTTTCTTT.

This clonotype came up a few times. J is TRBJ2-7 and V is TRBV6-2 or TRBV6-3, with TRBD1 identical over 8 bases. V shed 2 bases and J 1 base; nucleotides not matched to a gene: 10. The germline V gene encodes CDR1 MNHEY and CDR2 SVGEGT. The CDR3 covers 17 residues. Written as DNA, the CDR3 is TGTGCCAGCAGTTACATCGGTCGGACAGGGTGGTCCTACGAGCAGTACTTC. Its protein is CASSYIGRTGWSYEQYF.